These 21 T cell receptor beta chains were sequenced from one sample in a study of CD8 T cells in ankylosing spondylitis. One entry per CDR3 protein, called by TCRdb with MiXCR from the 5' RACE reads. The repertoire has over 200,000 distinct CDR3 sequences, more than 9% of them found once; the top ten carry under 25%. Sequenced input: blood, either unsorted or a sorted T cell fraction (not recorded which). The receptors were sampled from a male donor with ankylosing spondylitis or in good health (not recorded which).

This chain links TRBV20-1 with TRBJ2-3; 8 bases line up with TRBD1. The junction had 17 bases not matched to a gene; V was cut back by 0 bases and J by 6 bases. Germline V gene sequence: CDR1 DFQATT, CDR2 SNEGSKA (reference sequence). This CDR3 spans 18 amino acids. CDR3 sequence reads: CSARDLVRTGRQGDTQYF. CDR3 bases: TGCAGTGCTAGAGACCTCGTACGGACAGGGAGACAGGGGGATACGCAGTATTTT.

This clonotype was counted only a few times. The chain joins TRBV12-3 or TRBV12-4 to TRBJ2-3; 9 nucleotides line up with TRBD1. V dropped 5 bases and J dropped 2; count of bases not matched to a gene: 17. CDR3 length: 19 amino acids. Here the CDR3 DNA reads TGTGCCAGCAGTCTTAAGGGACAGGGAGGATATGCCACCACAGATACGCAGTATTTT. Protein product: CASSLKGQGGYATTDTQYF.

The sample holds many counts of this clonotype. V is TRBV5-1 and J is TRBJ1-2; 7 bases line up with TRBD1. The CDR3 extends over 13 amino acids. In germline, CDR1 is SGHRS, CDR2 YFSETQ. Trimming took 3 bases from V and 3 from J; bases not matched to a gene: 2. The CDR3 is CASSSTGDYGYTF. The CDR3 nucleotides are TGCGCCAGCAGCTCAACAGGGGACTATGGCTACACCTTC.

For this clonotype: This may be a read error, as it is one base from a much larger clone. V is TRBV7-8 and J is TRBJ2-7; D possibly corresponds to TRBD2 (7 bases). There are 17 residues in the CDR3. Germline V CDR1 and CDR2: SGHVS, FQNEAQ. Written as DNA, the CDR3 is TGTGCCAGCAGCTTAAGGGGGGGGACAACAGTCTCCTACGGGCAGTACTTC. This gives the protein CASSLRGGTTVSYGQYF. Looking up the rest from reference TRBV7-8 and TRBJ2-7 gives the full variable domain: GAGVSQSPRYKVAKRGQDVALRCDPISGHVSLFWYQQALGQGPEFLTYFQNEAQLDKSGLPSDRFFAERPEGSVSTLKIQRTQQEDSAVYLCASSLRGGTTVSYGQYFGPGTRLTVT.

The table lists this clonotype with a few counts. The chain has TRBV7-9 and TRBJ2-3, with D perhaps TRBD1 or TRBD2 (5 bases each). Trimming removed 4 bases at V and 2 bases at J, with 13 bases between. The CDR3 sequence is 15 residues long. The germline V gene encodes CDR1 SEHNR and CDR2 FQNEAQ (reference sequence). CDR3 in DNA: TGTGCCAGCAGCTCACAACGGGACCTCACAGATACGCAGTATTTT. Translating gives CASSSQRDLTDTQYF. Full variable domain (missing parts from reference TRBV7-9 and TRBJ2-3): DTGVSQNPRHKITKRGQNVTFRCDPISEHNRLYWYRQTLGQGPEFLTYFQNEAQLEKSRLLSDRFSAERPKGSFSTLEIQRTEQGDSAMYLCASSSQRDLTDTQYFGPGTRLTVL.

In this sample, this clonotype turned up many times. V gene TRBV7-2 combines with J gene TRBJ2-4, with 10 bases fitting TRBD2. The CDR3 consists of 19 residues. Germline V gene lookup returns CDR1 SGHTA and CDR2 FQGNSA. Unmatched junction bases numbered 11, after V lost 0 bases and J lost 3 bases. CDR3 in DNA: TGTGCCAGCAGCTTAGCCTTCAATCTAGCGGGGGTGGGCAAAAACATTCAGTACTTC. It is translated as CASSLAFNLAGVGKNIQYF.

About this clonotype: This is likely a read error, given that the CDR3 carries no conserved phenylalanine or tryptophan at its end. The chain combines TRBV6-5 with TRBJ2-5, with D perhaps TRBD1 or TRBD2 (6 bases each). This CDR3 is 16 amino acids long. Germline CDR1 reads MNHEY; CDR2 reads SVGAGI. V shed 2 bases and J shed 4 bases, with 17 bases lying between them. The chain's CDR3 is CASSYSRRGAGETQYL. For the CDR3, the DNA is TGTGCCAGCAGTTACAGCCGAAGGGGGGCCGGAGAGACCCAGTACCTC.

This rearrangement joins TRBV29-1 to TRBJ2-3; D may be TRBD2 (5 bases). The CDR3 covers 10 residues. V lost 6 bases to trimming and J lost 8 bases, with 9 bases between them. Looked up from germline, CDR1 is SQVTM and CDR2 is ANQGSEA. CDR3 residues: CSVRAGTQYF. CDR3 coding DNA: TGCAGCGTCCGGGCGGGTACGCAGTATTTT.

This clonotype was recorded at least ten times. The chain has TRBV7-6 and TRBJ2-6; D not certain. The CDR3 is 15 amino acids. V was trimmed by 0 bases and J by 0 bases, leaving 3 bases between them. Germline values: CDR1 SGHVS, CDR2 FNYEAQ. The CDR3 here is CASSLASSGANVLTF. In DNA, the CDR3 is TGTGCCAGCAGCTTAGCCTCCTCTGGGGCCAACGTCCTGACTTTC.

The J gene is TRBJ2-1, the V gene TRBV19; the D is unclear. CDR3 size: 12 residues. The germline V and J ends were trimmed by 1 base and 7 bases, with 5 bases remaining between them. Germline CDR1 and CDR2: LNHDA and SQIVND (reference sequence). The CDR3: CASSIGANEQFF. For the CDR3, the DNA is TGTGCCAGTAGTATAGGAGCGAATGAGCAGTTCTTC.

Many counts were recorded for this clonotype. This rearrangement joins TRBV7-2 to TRBJ1-1; D is possibly TRBD1 (5 bases). The germline gives CDR1 SGHTA, CDR2 FQGNSA. The V end lost 6 bases, the J end lost 2 bases, and 16 bases lay between the germline ends. This CDR3 is built from 15 residues. CDR3 nucleotides: TGTGCCAGCAGACCGCCGGGGGAGGTTAACACTGAAGCTTTCTTT. It specifies CASRPPGEVNTEAFF.

This clonotype was recorded at least ten times. The chain recombines TRBV29-1 with TRBJ2-5; D gene ambiguous. Germline loops: CDR1 SQVTM, CDR2 ANQGSEA. The CDR3 totals 12 residues. Trimming shortened V by 7 bases and J by 2 bases, and 11 bases separated the two germline ends. The CDR3 sequence: CSGRSPQETQYF. The DNA for the CDR3 is TGCAGCGGGCGATCCCCTCAAGAGACCCAGTACTTC. Filled out from reference TRBV29-1 and TRBJ2-5, the complete variable domain reads SAVISQKPSRDICQRGTSLTIQCQVDSQVTMMFWYRQQPGQSLTLIATANQGSEATYESGFVIDKFPISRPNLTFSTLTVSNMSPEDSSIYLCSGRSPQETQYFGPGTRLLVL.

Comment on this clonotype: A much larger clone lies a single base off, so this may be a read error. This chain joins TRBV7-6 and TRBJ2-5, with D perhaps being TRBD1 or TRBD2 (7 bases each). CDR3 length equals 16 residues. Trimming took 1 base from V and 1 from J, leaving 13 bases between them. Germline CDR1 SGHVS, CDR2 FNYEAQ. The CDR3 here is CASSLGQGGGQETQYF. The DNA of the CDR3 is TGTGCCAGCAGCTTAGGACAGGGAGGGGGCCAAGAGACCCAGTACTTC.

This clonotype was seen repeatedly, ten times or more. The V and J genes are TRBV5-1 and TRBJ2-1; 7 bases map to TRBD1. After removal of 4 bases from V and 6 bases from J, the junction contained 4 bases not matched to a gene. Looked up from germline, CDR1 is SGHRS and CDR2 is YFSETQ. This CDR3 spans 13 amino acids. The CDR3 coding sequence is TGCGCCAGCAGCATGGACAGGAGCAATGAGCAGTTCTTC. This translates into CASSMDRSNEQFF.

In this sample, this clonotype turned up a few times. The gene calls are TRBV2 and TRBJ2-1, with a weak D call TRBD1 (5 bases). Per germline, CDR1 SNHLY and CDR2 FYNNEI. With 5 bases removed from V and 10 bases from J, the gap between germline ends came to 9 bases. This CDR3 contains 11 residues. The CDR3 loop reads CASSRQSEQFF. In DNA, the CDR3 is TGTGCCAGCAGTAGACAGAGCGAGCAGTTCTTC.

This clonotype was counted between two and nine times. The chain is built from TRBV12-3 or TRBV12-4 and TRBJ2-1; possible D gene TRBD1, 5 bases. CDR3 length: 15 amino acids. V was trimmed by 3 bases and J by 2 bases, leaving 11 bases between them. This chain's CDR3 is CASSFVIGAYNEQFF. CDR3 coding DNA: TGTGCCAGCAGTTTTGTCATAGGGGCCTACAATGAGCAGTTCTTC.

This clonotype appeared many times. CDR3 sequence: CASSDRINSPLHF. The CDR3 DNA is TGCGCCAGCAGTGACAGGATTAATTCACCCCTCCACTTT. The V and J genes are TRBV5-1 and TRBJ1-6; tentative D call: TRBD1 (6 bases). Trimming cost V 5 bases and J 6 bases, with 9 bases left between them. Germline V CDR1 and CDR2: SGHRS, YFSETQ. The CDR3 totals 13 residues.

Many counts were recorded for this clonotype. The chain joins TRBV7-6 to TRBJ1-2, with D uncertain. The length of the CDR3 is 13 residues. V lost 8 bases and J 0 bases, leaving 10 bases between the germline ends. CDR1 is SGHVS and CDR2 is FNYEAQ in the germline V gene. Here the CDR3 DNA reads TGTGCCAGCGCCAAAGATCCTAACTATGGCTACACCTTC. Translation gives CASAKDPNYGYTF.

This clonotype was picked up a small number of times. The CDR3 DNA reads as TGTGCCAGCAGCACCGGGACAGGGGGCGCTTGGCTTGCTTTCTTT. This translates into CASSTGTGGAWLAFF. The J gene is TRBJ1-1, the V gene TRBV6-2 or TRBV6-3; 12 nucleotides line up with TRBD1. The germline CDR1 and CDR2 sequences are MNHEY and SVGEGT. The trim removed 6 bases at V and 11 bases at J, leaving 13 bases unmatched. The CDR3 has 15 amino acids.

This clonotype was observed many times. The chain joins TRBV12-3 or TRBV12-4 to TRBJ1-5; tentatively, D is TRBD1 (6 bases). The CDR3 is 13 residues long. The V end was cut by 6 bases, the J end by 11 bases, with 17 bases between. The CDR3 is CASSRQAGLSQHF. In DNA, the CDR3 is TGTGCCAGCAGCCGACAGGCGGGGTTGTCCCAGCATTTT.

The CDR3: CSVAGLAGNTGELFF. CDR3 nucleotide sequence: TGCAGCGTGGCTGGTCTAGCGGGGAACACCGGGGAGCTGTTTTTT. The chain carries TRBV29-1 and TRBJ2-2; 8 bases are a match to TRBD2. The CDR3 spans 15 residues. J lost 1 base, V lost 6 bases, and 7 bases had no gene match. Per the germline V gene, CDR1 is SQVTM and CDR2 is ANQGSEA.